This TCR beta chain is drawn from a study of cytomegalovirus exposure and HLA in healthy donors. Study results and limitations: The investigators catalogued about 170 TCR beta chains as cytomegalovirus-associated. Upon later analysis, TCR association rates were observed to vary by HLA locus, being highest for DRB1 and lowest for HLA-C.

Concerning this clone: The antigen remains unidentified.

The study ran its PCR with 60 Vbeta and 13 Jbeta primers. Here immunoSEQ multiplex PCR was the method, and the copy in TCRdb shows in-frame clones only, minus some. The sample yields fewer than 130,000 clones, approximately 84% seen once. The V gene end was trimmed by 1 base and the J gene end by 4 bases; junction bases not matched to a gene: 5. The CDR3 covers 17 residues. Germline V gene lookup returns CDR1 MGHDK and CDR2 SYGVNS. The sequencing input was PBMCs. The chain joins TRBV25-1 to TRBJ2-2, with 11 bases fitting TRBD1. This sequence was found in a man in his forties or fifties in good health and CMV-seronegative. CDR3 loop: CASSEWGGTGGTGELFF. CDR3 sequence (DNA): TGTGCCAGCAGTGAATGGGGAGGGACAGGGGGCACCGGGGAGCTGTTTTTT.